This T cell receptor beta chain was identified during a study of CXCR3-negative and CXCR3-positive naive CD8 T cells. At the level of the study: Overall TRB read output was about 135 million, and each library contained about 1.5 +/- 0.3 million reads. Study outcomes and limitations: Whereas both naive subsets had comparably high diversity, memory CD8+ cells had much lower diversity. Unlike memory cells, which differed, naive CXCR3-negative and CXCR3-positive cells had similar TRBV-TRBJ usage. Comparison of naive cells showed more hydrophobic TRB CDR3s in CXCR3-positive than in CXCR3-negative naive cells.

UMI-tagged TRB cDNA libraries were built via 5' RACE. No DNA is given; TCRdb re-called the 5' RACE reads and lists each CDR3 protein once. Reported are some 60,000 distinct CDR3 sequences; the ten largest clones contain roughly 0.58%. Germline CDR1 SQVTM, CDR2 ANQGSEA. The CDR3 runs 14 residues. CD45RO-CCR7+CD27+CD95- characterized naive CD8+ T cells. In regard to this clonotype: No antigen is known for it.

The specimen was naive CXCR3+ CD8+ T cells from blood. The sample's subset: CD45RO-CCR7+CD27+CD95- naive CD8+ T cells expressing CXCR3 (TNR3+). The origin of this receptor is a human donor in good health. Some clones in this sample may be carry-over from other donors' samples. The rearrangement joins TRBV29-1 to TRBJ2-1. CDR3 in amino acids: CSVERQALYNEQFF.